This T cell receptor (beta chain) originates from a study of cytomegalovirus exposure and HLA in healthy donors. This clone occurred a few times. Trimming pared 6 bases from V and 5 bases from J, leaving 14 bases between. The CDR3 totals 13 residues. CDR1 and CDR2 from the germline V gene are SGHTA and FQGNSA. Both 60 Vbeta primers and 13 Jbeta primers went into the PCR. The table came from immunoSEQ multiplex PCR; TCRdb's copy has only in-frame clones and leaves some out. The repertoire holds roughly 190,000 clones, with roughly a tenth as singletons. J is TRBJ2-7 and V is TRBV7-2; unclear D gene. The TCR sequence derives from a woman aged 25-40 years in good health and CMV-seropositive. The sequencing sample was made of PBMCs. The CDR3 region is CASRPNSGDEQYF. For the CDR3, the DNA is TGTGCCAGCAGACCCAACTCAGGCGACGAGCAGTACTTC.